The clone carrying this T cell receptor beta chain was detected a few times. What it binds is unknown. This specimen belongs to a study of vaccination and CD4 T cells after COVID-19. Background on the study: Recovered patients in the cohort numbered six men and four women, two of them Hispanic.

V was cut by 0 bases and J by 7 bases, with 15 bases left in between. The CDR3 runs 16 residues. The V gene's germline CDR1 is SGHVS and CDR2 FNYEAQ. The treatment was: approximately nine-day PBMC culture with coronavirus spike peptide pools or control peptides (ViraFEST assay). Expansion of antigen-specific T cells with peptide pools by ViraFEST preceded sequencing of TCRs. Positive tests by PCR, dated March to December 2020, predated US Alpha, Beta and Delta variants. The medium had half its volume replaced with fresh IL-2 medium on days 3 and 7. The Oncomine TCR Beta short-read assay sequenced DNA from cultured CD4+ T cells. TCRdb processed the PCR reads anew with MiXCR; each CDR3 protein has one entry. The repertoire holds roughly 12,000 distinct CDR3 sequences, with 47% as singletons.

The chain carries TRBV7-6 and TRBJ1-4, with a possible D match to TRBD1 (6 bases). This TCR was recovered from a human donor who had recovered from COVID-19. Source material: CD4+ T cells from blood, cultured in vitro. The CDR3 reads CASSLATGGFGEKLFF. CDR3 nucleotides: TGTGCCAGCAGCTTAGCGACGGGGGGCTTTGGTGAAAAACTGTTTTTT.